The following is a T cell receptor (beta chain) sequence with its context. The germline gives CDR1 WSHSY, CDR2 SAAADI. This CDR3 is built from 18 residues. V gave up 4 bases and J gave up 3 bases; unmatched junction bases: 17. These data originate in a study of shared clonotypes between healthy human individuals. Assay execution took place at the deep level. Several immunoSEQ 96-well plates shared each subset's DNA, each plate a replicate. Clones were sequenced by immunoSEQ multiplex PCR, and TCRdb holds only the in-frame ones, with some missing. Seen here are over a million clones, 98% observed once, and the top ten hold 0.4% to 0.45%.

The sample was naive CD4+ T cells sorted from blood. Subset meaning: CD45RA+ positively selected. The chain combines TRBV10-2 with TRBJ2-7; 8 bases line up with TRBD2. This TCR came from a young man in good health. CDR3: CASSVPGTSLSFGYEQYF. For the CDR3, the DNA is TGCGCCAGCAGTGTACCCGGGACTAGTTTATCCTTTGGCTACGAGCAGTACTTC.